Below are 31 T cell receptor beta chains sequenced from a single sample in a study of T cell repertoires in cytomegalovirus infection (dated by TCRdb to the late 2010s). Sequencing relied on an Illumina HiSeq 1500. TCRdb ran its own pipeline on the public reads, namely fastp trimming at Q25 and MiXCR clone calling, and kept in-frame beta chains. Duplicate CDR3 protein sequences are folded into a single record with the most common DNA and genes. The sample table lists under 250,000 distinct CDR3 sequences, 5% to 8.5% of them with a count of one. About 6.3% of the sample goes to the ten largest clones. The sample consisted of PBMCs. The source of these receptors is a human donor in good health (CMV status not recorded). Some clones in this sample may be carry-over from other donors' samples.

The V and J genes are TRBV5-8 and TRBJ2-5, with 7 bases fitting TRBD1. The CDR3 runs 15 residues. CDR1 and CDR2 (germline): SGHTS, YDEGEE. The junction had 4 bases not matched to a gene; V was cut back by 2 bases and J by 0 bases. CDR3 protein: CASSFPDRYQETQYF. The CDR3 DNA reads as TGTGCCAGCAGCTTCCCGGACAGGTACCAAGAGACCCAGTACTTC.

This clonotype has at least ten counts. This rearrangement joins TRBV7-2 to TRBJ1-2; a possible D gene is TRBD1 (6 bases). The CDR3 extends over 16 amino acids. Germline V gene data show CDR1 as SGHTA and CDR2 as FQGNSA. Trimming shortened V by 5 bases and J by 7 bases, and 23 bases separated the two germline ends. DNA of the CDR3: TGTGCCAGCAGCATAAACCCCACAGGGCGGTCCACTGGCTACACCTTC. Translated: CASSINPTGRSTGYTF. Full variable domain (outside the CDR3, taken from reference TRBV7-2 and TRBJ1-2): GAGVSQSPSNKVTEKGKDVELRCDPISGHTALYWYRQSLGQGLEFLIYFQGNSAPDKSGLPSDRFSAERTGGSVSTLTIQRTQQEDSAVYLCASSINPTGRSTGYTFGSGTRLTVV.

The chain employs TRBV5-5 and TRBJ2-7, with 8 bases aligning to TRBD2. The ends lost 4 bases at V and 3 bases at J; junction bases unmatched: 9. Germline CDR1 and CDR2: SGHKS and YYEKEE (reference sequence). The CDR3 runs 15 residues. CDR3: CASSQTTSGIYEQYF. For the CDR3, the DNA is TGTGCCAGCAGCCAAACAACTAGCGGTATCTACGAGCAGTACTTC.

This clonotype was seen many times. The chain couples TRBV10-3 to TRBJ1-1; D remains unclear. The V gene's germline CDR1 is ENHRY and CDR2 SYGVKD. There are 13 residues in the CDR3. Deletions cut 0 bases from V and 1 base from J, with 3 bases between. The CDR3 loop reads CAISESRNTEAFF. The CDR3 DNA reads TGTGCCATCAGTGAGTCGAGGAACACTGAAGCTTTCTTT.

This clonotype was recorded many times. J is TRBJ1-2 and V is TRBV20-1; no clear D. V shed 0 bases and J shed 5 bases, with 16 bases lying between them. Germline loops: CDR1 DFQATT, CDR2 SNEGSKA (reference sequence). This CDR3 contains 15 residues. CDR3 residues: CSARDPGRGMYGYTF. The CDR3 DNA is TGCAGTGCTAGAGACCCTGGACGCGGGATGTATGGCTACACCTTC.

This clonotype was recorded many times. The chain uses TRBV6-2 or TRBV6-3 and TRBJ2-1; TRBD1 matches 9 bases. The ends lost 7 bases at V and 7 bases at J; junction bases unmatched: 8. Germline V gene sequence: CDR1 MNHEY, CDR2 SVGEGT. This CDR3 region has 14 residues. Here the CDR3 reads CASMKYRGRNEQFF. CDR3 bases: TGTGCCAGCATGAAATACAGGGGGCGGAATGAGCAGTTCTTC.

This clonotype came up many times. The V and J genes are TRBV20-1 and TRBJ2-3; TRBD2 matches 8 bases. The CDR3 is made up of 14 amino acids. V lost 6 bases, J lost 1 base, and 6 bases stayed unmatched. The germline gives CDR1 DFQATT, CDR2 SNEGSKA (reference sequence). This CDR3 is CSATTSGRTDTQYF. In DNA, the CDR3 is TGCAGTGCCACCACTAGCGGACGCACAGATACGCAGTATTTT.

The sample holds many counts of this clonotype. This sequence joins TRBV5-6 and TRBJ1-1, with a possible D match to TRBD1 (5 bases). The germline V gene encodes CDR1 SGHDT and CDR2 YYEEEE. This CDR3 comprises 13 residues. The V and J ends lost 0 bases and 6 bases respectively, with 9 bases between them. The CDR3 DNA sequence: TGTGCCAGCAGCTTGGGGCTAGGGGCTGAAGCTTTCTTT. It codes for CASSLGLGAEAFF. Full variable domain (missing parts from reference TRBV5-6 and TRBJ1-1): DAGVTQSPTHLIKTRGQQVTLRCSPKSGHDTVSWYQQALGQGPQFIFQYYEEEERQRGNFPDRFSGHQFPNYSSELNVNALLLGDSALYLCASSLGLGAEAFFGQGTRLTVV.

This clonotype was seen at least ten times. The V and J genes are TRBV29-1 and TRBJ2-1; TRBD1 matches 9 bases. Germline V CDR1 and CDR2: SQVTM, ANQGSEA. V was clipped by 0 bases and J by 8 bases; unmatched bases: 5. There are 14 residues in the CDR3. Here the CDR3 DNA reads TGCAGCGTTGAAGATCAAGGACAGGGGTATGAGCAGTTCTTC. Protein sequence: CSVEDQGQGYEQFF.

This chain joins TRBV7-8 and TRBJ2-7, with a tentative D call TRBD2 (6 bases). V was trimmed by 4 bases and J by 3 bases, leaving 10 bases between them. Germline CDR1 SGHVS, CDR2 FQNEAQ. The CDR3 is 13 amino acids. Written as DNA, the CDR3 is TGTGCCAGCAGCTGGGAGGCGAACTACGAGCAGTACGTC. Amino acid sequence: CASSWEANYEQYV.

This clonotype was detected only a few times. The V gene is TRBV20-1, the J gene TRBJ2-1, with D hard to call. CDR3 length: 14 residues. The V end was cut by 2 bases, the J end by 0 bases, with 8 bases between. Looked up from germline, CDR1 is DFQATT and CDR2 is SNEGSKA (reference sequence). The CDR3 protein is CSARKTSSYNEQFF. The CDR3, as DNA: TGCAGTGCTAGAAAAACCAGCTCCTACAATGAGCAGTTCTTC.

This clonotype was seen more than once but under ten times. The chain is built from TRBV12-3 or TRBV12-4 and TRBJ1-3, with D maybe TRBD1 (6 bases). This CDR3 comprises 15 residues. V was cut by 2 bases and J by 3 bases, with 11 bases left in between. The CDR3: CASSLPGTIGNTIYF. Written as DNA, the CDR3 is TGTGCCAGCAGTTTACCGGGGACAATTGGAAACACCATATATTTT.

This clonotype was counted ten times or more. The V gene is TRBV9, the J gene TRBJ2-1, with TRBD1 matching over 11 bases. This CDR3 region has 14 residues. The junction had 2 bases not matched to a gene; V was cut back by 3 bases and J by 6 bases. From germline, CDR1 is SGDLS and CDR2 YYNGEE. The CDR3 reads CASSAGQGVNEQFF. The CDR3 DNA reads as TGTGCCAGCAGCGCGGGACAGGGGGTCAATGAGCAGTTCTTC.

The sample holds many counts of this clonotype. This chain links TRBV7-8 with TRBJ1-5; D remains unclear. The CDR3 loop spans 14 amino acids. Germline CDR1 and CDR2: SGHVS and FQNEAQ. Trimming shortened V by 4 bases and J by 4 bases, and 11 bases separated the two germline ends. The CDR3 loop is CASSSHPTNQPQHF. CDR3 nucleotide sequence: TGTGCCAGCAGCTCGCACCCCACAAATCAGCCCCAGCATTTT.

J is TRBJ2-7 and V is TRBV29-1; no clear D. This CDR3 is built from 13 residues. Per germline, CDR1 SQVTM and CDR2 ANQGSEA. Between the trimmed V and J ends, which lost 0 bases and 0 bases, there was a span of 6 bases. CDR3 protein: CSVEDRSSYEQYF. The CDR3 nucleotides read TGCAGCGTTGAAGACAGGAGCTCCTACGAGCAGTACTTC.

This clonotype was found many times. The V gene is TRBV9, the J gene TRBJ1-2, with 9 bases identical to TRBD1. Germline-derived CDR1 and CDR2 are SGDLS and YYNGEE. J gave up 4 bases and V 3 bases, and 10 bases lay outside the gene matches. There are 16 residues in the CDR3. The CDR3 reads CASSGRDRATSYGYTF. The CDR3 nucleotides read TGTGCCAGCAGCGGCCGGGACAGGGCAACTTCCTATGGCTACACCTTC.

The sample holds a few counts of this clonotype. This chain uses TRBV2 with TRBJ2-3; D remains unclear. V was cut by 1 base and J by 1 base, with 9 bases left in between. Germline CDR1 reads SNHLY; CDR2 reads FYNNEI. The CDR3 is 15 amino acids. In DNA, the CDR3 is TGTGCCAGCAGTGAAGATCTGGCAGGCACAGATACGCAGTATTTT. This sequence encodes CASSEDLAGTDTQYF.

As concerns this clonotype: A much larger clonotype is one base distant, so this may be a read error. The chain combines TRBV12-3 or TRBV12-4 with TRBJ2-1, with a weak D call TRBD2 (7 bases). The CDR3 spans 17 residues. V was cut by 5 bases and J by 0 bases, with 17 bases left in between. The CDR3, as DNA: TGTGCCAGCAGTCTGACGGGGGGCGGTTACTCCTACAATGAGCAGTTCTTC. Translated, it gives CASSLTGGGYSYNEQFF.

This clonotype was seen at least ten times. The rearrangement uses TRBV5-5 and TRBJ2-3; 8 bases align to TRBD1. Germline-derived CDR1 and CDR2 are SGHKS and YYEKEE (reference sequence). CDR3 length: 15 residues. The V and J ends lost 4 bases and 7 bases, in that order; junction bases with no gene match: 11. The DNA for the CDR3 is TGTGCCAGCAGCCTTCCAGGGGGCGCTGATTATACGCAGTATTTT. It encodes CASSLPGGADYTQYF.

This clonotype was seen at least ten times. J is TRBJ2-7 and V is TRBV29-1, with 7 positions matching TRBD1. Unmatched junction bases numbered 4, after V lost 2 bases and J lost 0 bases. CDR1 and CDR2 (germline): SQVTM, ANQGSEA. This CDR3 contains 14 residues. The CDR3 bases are TGCAGCGTTGAATTACGGGACAGCTCCTACGAGCAGTACTTC. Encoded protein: CSVELRDSSYEQYF.

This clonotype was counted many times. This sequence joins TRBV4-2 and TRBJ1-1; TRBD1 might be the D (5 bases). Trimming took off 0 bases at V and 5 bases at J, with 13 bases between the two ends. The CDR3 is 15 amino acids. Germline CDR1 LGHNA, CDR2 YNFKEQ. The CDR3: CASSQDPGLGTEAFF. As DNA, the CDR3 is TGTGCCAGCAGCCAAGACCCAGGGTTGGGGACTGAAGCTTTCTTT.

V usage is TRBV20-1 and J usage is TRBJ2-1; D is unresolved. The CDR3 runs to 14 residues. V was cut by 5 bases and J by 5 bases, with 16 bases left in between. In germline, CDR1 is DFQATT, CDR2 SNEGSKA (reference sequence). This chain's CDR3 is CSAARFGDNNEQFF. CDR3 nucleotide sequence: TGCAGTGCTGCCAGGTTCGGAGACAACAATGAGCAGTTCTTC.

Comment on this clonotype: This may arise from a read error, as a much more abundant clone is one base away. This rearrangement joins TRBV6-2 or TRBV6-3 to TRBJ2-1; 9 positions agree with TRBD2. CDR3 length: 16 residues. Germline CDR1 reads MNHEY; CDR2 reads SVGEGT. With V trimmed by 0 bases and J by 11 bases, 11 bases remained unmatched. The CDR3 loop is CASSYSGGGGRDQQFF. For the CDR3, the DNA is TGTGCCAGCAGTTACTCCGGCGGGGGGGGCCGAGATCAGCAGTTCTTC.

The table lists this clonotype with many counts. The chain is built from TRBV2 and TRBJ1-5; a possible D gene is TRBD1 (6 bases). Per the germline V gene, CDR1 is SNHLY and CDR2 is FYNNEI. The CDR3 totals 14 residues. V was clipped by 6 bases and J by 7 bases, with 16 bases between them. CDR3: CASSLTWGQQPQHF. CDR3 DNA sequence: TGTGCCAGCAGCCTCACATGGGGGCAACAGCCCCAGCATTTT.

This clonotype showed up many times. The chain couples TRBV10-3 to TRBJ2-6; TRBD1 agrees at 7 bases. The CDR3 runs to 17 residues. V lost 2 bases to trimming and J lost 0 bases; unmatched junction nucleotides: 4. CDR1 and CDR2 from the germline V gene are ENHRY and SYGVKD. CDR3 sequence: CAISEQTGDSGANVLTF. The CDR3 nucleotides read TGTGCCATCAGTGAGCAAACAGGGGACTCTGGGGCCAACGTCCTGACTTTC.

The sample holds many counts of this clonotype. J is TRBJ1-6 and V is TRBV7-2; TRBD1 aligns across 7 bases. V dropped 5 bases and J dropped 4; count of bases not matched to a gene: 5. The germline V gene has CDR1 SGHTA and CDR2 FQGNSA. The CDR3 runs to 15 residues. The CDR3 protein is CASSPRQGYNSPLHF. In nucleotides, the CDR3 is TGTGCCAGCAGCCCCCGACAGGGTTATAATTCACCCCTCCACTTT.

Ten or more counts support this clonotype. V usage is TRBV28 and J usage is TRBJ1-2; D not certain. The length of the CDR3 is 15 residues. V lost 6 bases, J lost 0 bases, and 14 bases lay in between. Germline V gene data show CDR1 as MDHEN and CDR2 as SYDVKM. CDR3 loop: CASRPQGRANYGYTF. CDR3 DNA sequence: TGTGCCAGCAGGCCTCAAGGGCGAGCTAACTATGGCTACACCTTC.

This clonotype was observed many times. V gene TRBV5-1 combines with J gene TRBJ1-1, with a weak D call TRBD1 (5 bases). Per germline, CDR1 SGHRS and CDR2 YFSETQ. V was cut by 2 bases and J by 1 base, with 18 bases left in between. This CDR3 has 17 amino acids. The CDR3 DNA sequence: TGCGCCAGCAGCTTCCGGGACTACAACGACCCGAACACTGAAGCTTTCTTT. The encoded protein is CASSFRDYNDPNTEAFF.

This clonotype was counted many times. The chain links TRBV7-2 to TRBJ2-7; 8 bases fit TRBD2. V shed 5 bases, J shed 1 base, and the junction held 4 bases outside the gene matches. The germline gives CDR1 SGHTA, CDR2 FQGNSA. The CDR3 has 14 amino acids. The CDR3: CASSQAGVSYEQYF. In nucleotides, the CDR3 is TGTGCCAGCAGCCAAGCGGGGGTTTCCTACGAGCAGTACTTC.

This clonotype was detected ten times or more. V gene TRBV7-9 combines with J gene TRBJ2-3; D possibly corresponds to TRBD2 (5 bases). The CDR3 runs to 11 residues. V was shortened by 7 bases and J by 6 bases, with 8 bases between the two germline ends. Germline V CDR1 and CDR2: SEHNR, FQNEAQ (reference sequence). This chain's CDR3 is CASIRRDTQYF. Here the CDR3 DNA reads TGTGCCAGCATCCGGAGGGATACGCAGTATTTT.

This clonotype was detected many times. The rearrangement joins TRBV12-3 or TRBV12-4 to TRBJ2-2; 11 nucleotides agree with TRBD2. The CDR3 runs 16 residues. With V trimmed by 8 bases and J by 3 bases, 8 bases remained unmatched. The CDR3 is CASGSPGLADTGELFF. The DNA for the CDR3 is TGTGCCAGCGGATCGCCGGGACTAGCGGACACCGGGGAGCTGTTTTTT.